This T cell receptor (beta chain) was recorded in a study of shared clonotypes between healthy human individuals. At the level of the study: Three CD4 naive, three CD4 memory, two CD8 naive and one CD8 memory plate were used per donor. The study, taken as a whole, reports: The rarefaction results pointed to incomplete sorted-subset sequencing despite large depth. Larger estimated richness was generally recorded for naive subsets relative to memory subsets.

This clone showed up just once. The antigen is undetermined. This table comes from immunoSEQ multiplex PCR, and its TCRdb copy is limited to in-frame clones, with some not included. This table has 2 million to 3 million clones, 90% to 95% appearing once. A CD45RA-negative memory subset and a CD45RA+ naive subset were separated from the CD4+ cells. Germline lookup yields CDR1 SGHRS and CDR2 YFSETQ. V lost 4 bases to trimming and J lost 5 bases; unmatched junction nucleotides: 16. The CDR3 consists of 18 residues. This clonotype was obtained from a man aged 18 to 30 in good health. Sequenced sample: naive CD4+ T cells sorted from blood. The sample's subset: CD45RA+ positively selected. The V call is TRBV5-1, the J call TRBJ2-1, with TRBD2 identical over 9 bases. The DNA for the CDR3 is TGCGCCAGCAGCCCCATCGAGTTTGGGCTAGCGGGGAACAATGAGCAGTTCTTC. Its protein product is CASSPIEFGLAGNNEQFF.